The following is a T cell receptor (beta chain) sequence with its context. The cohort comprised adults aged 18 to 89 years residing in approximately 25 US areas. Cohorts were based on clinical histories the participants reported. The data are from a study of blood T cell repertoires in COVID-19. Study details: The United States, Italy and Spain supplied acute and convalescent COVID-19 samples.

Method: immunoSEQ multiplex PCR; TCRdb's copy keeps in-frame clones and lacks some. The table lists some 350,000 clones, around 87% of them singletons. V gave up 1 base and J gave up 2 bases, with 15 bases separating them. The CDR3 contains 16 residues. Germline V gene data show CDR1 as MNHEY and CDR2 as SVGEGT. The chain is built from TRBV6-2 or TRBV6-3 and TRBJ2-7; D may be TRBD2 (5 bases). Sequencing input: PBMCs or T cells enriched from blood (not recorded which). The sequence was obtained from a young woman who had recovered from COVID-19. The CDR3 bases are TGTGCCAGCAGTTACTTGCCAGGCGTGACTACCTACGAGCAGTACTTC. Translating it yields CASSYLPGVTTYEQYF.